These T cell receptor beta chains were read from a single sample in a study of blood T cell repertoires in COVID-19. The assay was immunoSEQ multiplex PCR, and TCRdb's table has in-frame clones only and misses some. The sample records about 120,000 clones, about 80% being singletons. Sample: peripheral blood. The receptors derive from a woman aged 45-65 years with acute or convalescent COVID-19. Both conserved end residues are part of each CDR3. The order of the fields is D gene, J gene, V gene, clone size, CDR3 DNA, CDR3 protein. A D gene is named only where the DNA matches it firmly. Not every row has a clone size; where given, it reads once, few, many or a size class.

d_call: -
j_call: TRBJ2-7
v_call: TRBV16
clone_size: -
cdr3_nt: TGTGCCAGCAGCCGGAAAGCGGGCCTTTCAATCGGGCAGTACTTC
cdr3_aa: CASSRKAGLSIGQYF

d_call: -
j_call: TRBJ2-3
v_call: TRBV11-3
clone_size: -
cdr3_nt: TGTGCCAGCAGCTTGGACCTTAATCGGGGTGCAGATACGCAGTATTTT
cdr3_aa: CASSLDLNRGADTQYF

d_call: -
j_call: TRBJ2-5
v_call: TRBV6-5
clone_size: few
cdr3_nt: TGTGCCAGCAGTTACTCTACCGGGAGAAGAGAGACCCAGTACTTC
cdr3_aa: CASSYSTGRRETQYF

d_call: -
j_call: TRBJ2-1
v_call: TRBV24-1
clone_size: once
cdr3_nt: TGTGCCACCAGTGCTAGCACGTATGAGCAGTTCTTC
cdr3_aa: CATSASTYEQFF

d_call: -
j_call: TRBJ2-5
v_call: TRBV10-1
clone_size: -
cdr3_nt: TGCGCCAGCCCCGAAGAGGACCAAGAGACCCAGTACTTC
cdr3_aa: CASPEEDQETQYF

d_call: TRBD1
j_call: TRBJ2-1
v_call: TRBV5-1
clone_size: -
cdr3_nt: TGCGCCAGCAGATGGACAGGGATGGGTGAGCAGTTCTTC
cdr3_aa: CASRWTGMGEQFF

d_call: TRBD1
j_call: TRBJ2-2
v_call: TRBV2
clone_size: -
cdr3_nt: TGTGCCAGCAGTGCGACAGGGAGCGCCGGGGAGCTGTTTTTT
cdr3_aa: CASSATGSAGELFF

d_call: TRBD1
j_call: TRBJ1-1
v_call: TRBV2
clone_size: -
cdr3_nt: TGTGCCAGCAGTTCGACAGGGCTTGGGAACACTGAAGCTTTCTTT
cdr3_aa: CASSSTGLGNTEAFF

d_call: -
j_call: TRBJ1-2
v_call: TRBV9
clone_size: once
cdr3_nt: TGTGCCAGCAGCTCCAGGACGGGGTCCTATGGCTACACCTTC
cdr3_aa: CASSSRTGSYGYTF

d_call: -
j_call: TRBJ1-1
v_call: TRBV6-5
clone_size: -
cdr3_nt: TGTGCCAGCAGTCTTCAGCGGGGGGCCACTGAAGCTTTCTTT
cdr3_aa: CASSLQRGATEAFF

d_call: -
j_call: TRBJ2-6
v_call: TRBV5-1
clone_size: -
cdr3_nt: TGCGCCAGCAGGTCAGGTTCTGGGGCCAACGTCCTGACTTTC
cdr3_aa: CASRSGSGANVLTF

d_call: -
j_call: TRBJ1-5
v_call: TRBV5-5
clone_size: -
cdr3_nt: TGTGCCAGCAGCTTGCAGACAGGCCTTAGCAATCAGCCCCAGCATTTT
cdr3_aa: CASSLQTGLSNQPQHF

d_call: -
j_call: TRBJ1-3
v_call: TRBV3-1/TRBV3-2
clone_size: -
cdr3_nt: TGTGCCAGCAGCTCGAGCTCTGGAAACACCATATATTTT
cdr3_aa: CASSSSSGNTIYF

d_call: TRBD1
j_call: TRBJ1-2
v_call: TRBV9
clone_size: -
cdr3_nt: TGTGCCAGCAGCAGCCGTGGACAGGGCAACGACTACACCTTC
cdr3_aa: CASSSRGQGNDYTF

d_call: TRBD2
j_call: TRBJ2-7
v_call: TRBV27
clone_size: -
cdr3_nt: TGTGCCAGCAGTTTATCGTCTAGCGGGTGGATAGAGCAGTACTTC
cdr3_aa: CASSLSSSGWIEQYF

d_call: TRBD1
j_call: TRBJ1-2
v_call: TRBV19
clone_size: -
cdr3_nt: TGTGCCAGTAGCCCGACGGACAGGCGATTCTATGGCTACACCTTC
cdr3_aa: CASSPTDRRFYGYTF

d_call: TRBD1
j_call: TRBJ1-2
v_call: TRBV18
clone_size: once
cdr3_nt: TGTGCCAGCTCACCAGGGACAGGGAAGGCCCACTATGGCTACACCTTC
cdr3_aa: CASSPGTGKAHYGYTF

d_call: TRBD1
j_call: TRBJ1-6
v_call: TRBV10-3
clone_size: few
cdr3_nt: TGTGCCATCAGAGGACAGGTTACGGCGAATTCACCCCTCCACTTT
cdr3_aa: CAIRGQVTANSPLHF

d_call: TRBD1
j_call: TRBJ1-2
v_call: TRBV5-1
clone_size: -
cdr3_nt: TGCGCCAGCAGCACGACAGGGTCCGATGGCTACACCTTC
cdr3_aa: CASSTTGSDGYTF

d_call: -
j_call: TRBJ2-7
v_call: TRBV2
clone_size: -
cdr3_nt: TGTGCCAGCAGTGTAACCGGGGACGAGCAGTACTTC
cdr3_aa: CASSVTGDEQYF

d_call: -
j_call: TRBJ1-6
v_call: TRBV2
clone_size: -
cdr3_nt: TGTGCCAGCAGCCGACAGGAGACTGATAATTCACCCCTCCACTTT
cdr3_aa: CASSRQETDNSPLHF

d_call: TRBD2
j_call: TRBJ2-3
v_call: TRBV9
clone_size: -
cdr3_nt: TGTGCCAGCAGCGTAGGGACTAGCGGAGGCACAGATACGCAGTATTTT
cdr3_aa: CASSVGTSGGTDTQYF